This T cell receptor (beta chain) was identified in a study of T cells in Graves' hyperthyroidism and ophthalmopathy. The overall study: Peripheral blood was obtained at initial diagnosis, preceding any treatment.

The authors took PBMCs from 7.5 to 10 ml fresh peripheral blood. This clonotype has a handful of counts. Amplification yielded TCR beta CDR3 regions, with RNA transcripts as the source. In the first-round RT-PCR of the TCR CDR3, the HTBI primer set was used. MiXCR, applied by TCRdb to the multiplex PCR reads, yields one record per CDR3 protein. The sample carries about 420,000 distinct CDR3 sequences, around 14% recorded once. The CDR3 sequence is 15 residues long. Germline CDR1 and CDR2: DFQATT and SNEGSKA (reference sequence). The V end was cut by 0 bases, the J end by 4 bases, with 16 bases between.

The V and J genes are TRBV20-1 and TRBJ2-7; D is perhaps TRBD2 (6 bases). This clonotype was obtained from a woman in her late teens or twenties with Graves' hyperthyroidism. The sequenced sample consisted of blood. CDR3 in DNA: TGCAGTGCTAGAGATCTAGACGGGAGTGATTACGAGCAGTACTTC. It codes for CSARDLDGSDYEQYF.